The source of this T cell receptor beta chain is a study of blood T cell repertoires in COVID-19. About the study: Sites across the United States, Italy and Spain contributed samples from acute and convalescent COVID-19.

The table lists this clone with a few counts. Between the trimmed V and J ends, which lost 3 bases and 7 bases, there was a span of 14 bases. Germline CDR1 KGHDR, CDR2 SFDVKD. The CDR3 totals 14 residues. Per the original data handling: Amplification of reference gene primers provided the estimated nucleated cell counts. TCRdb's table, derived via immunoSEQ multiplex PCR, lists solely in-frame clones and lacks some. That table is the source of V, J and clone size, and D and trimming were worked out from the DNA. The sample gives more than 100,000 clones, 60% to 85% of which show up once; 2.3% is in the top ten.

Material: peripheral blood. J is TRBJ1-1 and V is TRBV24-1; D ambiguous. This receptor was taken from a man aged 70-80 years with acute or convalescent COVID-19. CDR3 loop: CATSDPGRTGEAFF. In DNA form, the CDR3 reads TGTGCCACCAGTGATCCCGGTCGAACGGGTGAAGCTTTCTTT.